The 29 T cell receptor beta chains presented below share a single source sample, sequenced in a study of Graves' ophthalmopathy and Graves' hyperthyroidism. The authors amplified TCR beta CDR3 regions from RNA transcripts. The first round was an RT-PCR with HTBI primers, and the second round was a multiplex PCR. TCRdb independently ran MiXCR on the multiplex PCR reads; one entry per CDR3 protein. The sample contains 740,000 or so distinct CDR3 sequences, roughly 40% of which appear only once. What was sequenced was peripheral blood. These receptor sequences come from an adult man with Graves' ophthalmopathy.

This rearrangement joins TRBV5-1 to TRBJ2-2; D gene unclear. Between the trimmed V and J ends, which lost 3 bases and 0 bases, there was a span of 12 bases. Germline CDR1 reads SGHRS; CDR2 reads YFSETQ. This CDR3 region has 16 residues. The CDR3 spells CASSWGRAPNTGELFF. The CDR3 DNA is TGCGCCAGCAGCTGGGGAAGGGCCCCGAACACCGGGGAGCTGTTTTTT.

Comment on this clonotype: One end of the junction varies from germline; a read error may be responsible. The gene calls are TRBV24-1 and TRBJ1-2; 7 bases fit TRBD1. This CDR3 has 15 amino acids. Looked up from germline, CDR1 is KGHDR and CDR2 is SFDVKD. In nucleotides, the CDR3 is TGTGCCAGCTCACCACCGACAGGGTCTAACTATGACTACACCTTC. Its protein product is CASSPPTGSNYDYTF.

V gene TRBV5-8 combines with J gene TRBJ2-5; D possibly corresponds to TRBD1 (6 bases). Germline V CDR1 and CDR2: SGHTS, YDEGEE. The CDR3 has 16 residues. V was clipped by 4 bases and J by 4 bases, with 20 bases between them. The CDR3 coding sequence is TGTGCCAGCAGCCCCCGGACTTGGGGCAGGGGAGAGACCCAGTACTTC. Amino acids: CASSPRTWGRGETQYF.

CDR3: CRTTGYGYTF. CDR3 bases: TGCAGAACGACCGGCTATGGCTACACCTTC. The chain employs TRBV29-1 and TRBJ1-2; D remains ambiguous. The germline CDR1 and CDR2 sequences are SQVTM and ANQGSEA. The CDR3 is made up of 10 amino acids.

This chain connects TRBV16 to TRBJ1-1; TRBD1 might be the D (5 bases). This CDR3 spans 16 amino acids. V was pared by 4 bases and J by 0 bases, with 15 bases between. Per germline, CDR1 KGHSY and CDR2 FQNENV. In DNA, the CDR3 is TGTGCCAGCAGCCCGGCCGGGGGAGGGGTGAACACTGAAGCTTTCTTT. Amino acids: CASSPAGGGVNTEAFF.

This clonotype has more than one count but fewer than ten. The chain recombines TRBV7-2 with TRBJ2-2; the D gene could be TRBD1 or TRBD2 (6 bases each). In germline, CDR1 is SGHTA, CDR2 FQGNSA. Deletions cut 1 base from V and 2 bases from J, with 11 bases between. The CDR3 is made up of 16 amino acids. This CDR3 is CASSLVSGANTGELFF. The DNA for the CDR3 is TGTGCCAGCAGCTTAGTGTCGGGGGCCAACACCGGGGAGCTGTTTTTT.

As concerns this clonotype: The junction and the germline gene differ at one end; a read error may be behind it. The gene calls are TRBV4-2 and TRBJ2-5, with 9 bases aligning to TRBD1. The CDR3 is 14 amino acids. Germline V lookup: CDR1 LGHNA, CDR2 YNFKEQ. CDR3 sequence reads: CASSDRDRVETQHF. Here the CDR3 DNA reads TGTGCCAGCAGCGACCGGGACAGGGTAGAGACCCAGCACTTC.

This clonotype was counted many times. The chain carries TRBV10-3 and TRBJ1-2, with D tentatively TRBD1 (5 bases). Germline V gives CDR1 ENHRY, CDR2 SYGVKD. The CDR3 contains 13 residues. Between the trimmed V and J ends, which lost 7 bases and 7 bases, there was a span of 16 bases. In DNA, the CDR3 is TGTGCCATCACCCAGGGCCAGCTACGTGGCTACACCTTC. Its protein product is CAITQGQLRGYTF.

The chain links TRBV15 to TRBJ1-2; TRBD1 agrees at 8 bases. The germline V gene has CDR1 LNHNV and CDR2 YYDKDF (reference sequence). The CDR3 totals 14 residues. Germline trimming cut 3 bases from V and 3 bases from J; bases unmatched to any gene: 3. CDR3 in amino acids: CATSSSGGDYGYTF. CDR3 in DNA: TGTGCCACCAGCAGCTCAGGGGGCGACTATGGCTACACCTTC. Supplemented by reference TRBV15 and TRBJ1-2, the full variable domain reads DAMVIQNPRYQVTQFGKPVTLSCSQTLNHNVMYWYQQKSSQAPKLLFHYYDKDFNNEADTPDNFQSRRPNTSFCFLDIRSPGLGDTAMYLCATSSSGGDYGYTFGSGTRLTVV.

Details on this clonotype: With a much larger clone just one base away, this may be a read error. The chain couples TRBV2 to TRBJ2-5; D perhaps matches TRBD1 (6 bases). V shed 2 bases and J shed 9 bases, with 25 bases lying between them. The V gene's germline CDR1 is SNHLY and CDR2 FYNNEI. The CDR3 extends over 17 amino acids. The DNA of the CDR3 is TGTGCCAGCAGTGAACTTAAACTGGGACACAAGGGAGCGGCCCAGTACTTC. Amino acids: CASSELKLGHKGAAQYF. Variable domain in full (rest from reference TRBV2 and TRBJ2-5): EPEVTQTPSHQVTQMGQEVILRCVPISNHLYFYWYRQILGQKVEFLVSFYNNEISEKSEIFDDQFSVERPDGSNFTLKIRSTKLEDSAMYFCASSELKLGHKGAAQYFGPGTRLLVL.

This clonotype was observed a handful of times. The chain is built from TRBV7-2 and TRBJ1-1, with TRBD1 matching 8 bases. The V segment lost 5 bases and the J segment 3 bases; nucleotides outside the gene matches: 8. The CDR3 covers 15 residues. Germline loops: CDR1 SGHTA, CDR2 FQGNSA. The CDR3 DNA reads as TGTGCCAGCAGCATTTGGACAGGGCCTGACACTGAAGCTTTCTTT. Residues: CASSIWTGPDTEAFF.

The chain links TRBV7-8 to TRBJ1-2, with D unresolved. The germline V gene has CDR1 SGHVS and CDR2 FQNEAQ. CDR3 size: 15 residues. Trimming removed 1 base from V and 7 bases from J, with 16 bases in between. The CDR3 here is CASSLVLGNDGGYTF. The CDR3 DNA follows: TGTGCCAGCAGCTTAGTGTTGGGCAACGACGGTGGCTACACCTTC.

This clonotype was counted at least ten times. V usage is TRBV7-9 and J usage is TRBJ1-4; no reliable D call. From germline, CDR1 is SEHNR and CDR2 FQNEAQ (reference sequence). The CDR3 is made up of 15 amino acids. V lost 5 bases, J lost 3 bases, and 13 bases lay in between. CDR3 protein: CASSPHVASNEKLFF. Here the CDR3 DNA reads TGTGCCAGCAGCCCTCACGTGGCCTCTAATGAAAAACTGTTTTTT.

The chain links TRBV11-1 to TRBJ1-1; the match to TRBD1 covers 11 bases. The germline CDR1 and CDR2 sequences are SGHAT and FQDESV (reference sequence). J gave up 4 bases and V 5 bases, and 6 bases lay outside the gene matches. This CDR3 is built from 15 residues. CDR3: CASSVGQGAFTEAFF. The CDR3 DNA is TGTGCCAGCAGCGTTGGACAGGGGGCATTCACTGAAGCTTTCTTT.

This clonotype was observed many times. The chain is built from TRBV29-1 and TRBJ2-2, with 10 positions matching TRBD2. This CDR3 comprises 15 residues. Trimming took 6 bases from V and 2 from J; bases not matched to a gene: 6. The germline V gene has CDR1 SQVTM and CDR2 ANQGSEA. CDR3 residues: CSVDTSGVNTGELFF. The CDR3 DNA follows: TGCAGCGTGGACACTAGCGGGGTAAACACCGGGGAGCTGTTTTTT.

This clonotype showed up just a few times. The V call is TRBV9, the J call TRBJ2-5; TRBD2 matches 9 bases. V was clipped by 3 bases and J by 9 bases; unmatched bases: 24. Germline assignment: CDR1 SGDLS and CDR2 YYNGEE. The CDR3 is 19 residues long. The CDR3 region is CASSDPTTSGASLPMAQYF. DNA for the CDR3: TGTGCCAGCAGCGACCCCACGACTAGCGGAGCCTCCCTTCCTATGGCCCAGTACTTC.

This clonotype has a count of ten or more. The rearrangement joins TRBV10-3 to TRBJ1-1; D is unclear. This CDR3 region has 14 residues. The germline V and J ends were trimmed by 0 bases and 1 base, with 6 bases remaining between them. The V gene's germline CDR1 is ENHRY and CDR2 SYGVKD. CDR3 sequence (DNA): TGTGCCATCAGTGAGTCCCCAGGGAACACTGAAGCTTTCTTT. Translating it yields CAISESPGNTEAFF.

The chain carries TRBV10-3 and TRBJ2-5; D is possibly TRBD1 (6 bases). Trimming took 6 bases from V and 5 from J, leaving 13 bases between them. Per germline, CDR1 ENHRY and CDR2 SYGVKD. The CDR3 has 13 amino acids. The CDR3 DNA reads TGTGCCATCAGCAGCCGCCAGGGGGAGACCCAGTACTTC. Its protein product is CAISSRQGETQYF.

This clonotype has just a few counts. A read error may account for a junction end that differs from germline. The chain joins TRBV10-3 to TRBJ1-5; 7 nucleotides align to TRBD1. The CDR3 loop spans 20 amino acids. Germline loops: CDR1 ENHRY, CDR2 SYGVKD. CDR3 region: CASSYPTGTVDPPFVQPQHF. Written as DNA, the CDR3 is TGTGCCAGCAGTTACCCCACCGGGACAGTCGACCCCCCGTTTGTGCAGCCCCAGCATTTT.

This clonotype was seen many times. The rearrangement joins TRBV10-3 to TRBJ1-5, with TRBD1 identical over 7 bases. The junction had 3 bases not matched to a gene; V was cut back by 4 bases and J by 6 bases. CDR1 and CDR2 (germline): ENHRY, SYGVKD. The CDR3 loop spans 13 amino acids. CDR3 region: CAISVEGAQPQHF. Here the CDR3 DNA reads TGTGCCATCAGTGTGGAGGGGGCTCAGCCCCAGCATTTT.

V gene TRBV24-1 combines with J gene TRBJ1-5; TRBD1 matches 9 bases. The V gene end was trimmed by 4 bases and the J gene end by 11 bases; junction bases not matched to a gene: 14. The CDR3 contains 16 residues. Germline-derived CDR1 and CDR2 are KGHDR and SFDVKD. CDR3 residues: CATSDPGQGIQETQHF. In DNA, the CDR3 is TGTGCCACCAGTGACCCGGGACAGGGCATCCAAGAGACCCAGCATTTT.

This chain joins TRBV2 and TRBJ2-7; TRBD2 matches 10 bases. The CDR3 runs 18 residues. The V segment lost 2 bases and the J segment 6 bases; nucleotides outside the gene matches: 16. Per the germline V gene, CDR1 is SNHLY and CDR2 is FYNNEI. Here the CDR3 reads CASSESGASGRSDFEQYF. CDR3 DNA sequence: TGTGCCAGCAGTGAATCCGGGGCTAGCGGGAGAAGTGACTTCGAGCAGTACTTC.

This chain uses TRBV14 with TRBJ1-1; possibly TRBD1 for D (6 bases). Germline lookup yields CDR1 SGHDN and CDR2 FVKESK. The V gene lost 1 base and the J gene lost 4 bases, with 13 bases spanning the gap. This CDR3 has 15 amino acids. The chain's CDR3 is CASSQVGGGFTEAFF. CDR3 nucleotide sequence: TGTGCCAGCAGCCAAGTTGGAGGGGGTTTCACTGAAGCTTTCTTT.

J is TRBJ2-3 and V is TRBV2; TRBD2 matches at 12 bases. This CDR3 region has 15 residues. The J segment lost 1 base and the V segment lost 7 bases, leaving 3 bases of the junction unmatched. Germline CDR1 SNHLY, CDR2 FYNNEI. CDR3 in amino acids: CASTRLAGGTDTQYF. The CDR3 bases are TGTGCCAGCACCAGACTAGCGGGGGGCACAGATACGCAGTATTTT.

This clonotype was recorded a few times. V is TRBV6-2 or TRBV6-3 and J is TRBJ1-5; D not certain. The CDR3 is 16 residues long. The V and J ends lost 0 bases and 0 bases respectively, with 9 bases between them. Germline assignment: CDR1 MNHEY and CDR2 SVGEGT. The CDR3 loop reads CASSYSRTSSNQPQHF. The DNA for the CDR3 is TGTGCCAGCAGTTACTCACGGACTTCTAGCAATCAGCCCCAGCATTTT.

This clonotype came up a few times. The J gene is TRBJ2-6, the V gene TRBV19; D is unresolved. The V and J ends lost 5 bases and 0 bases respectively, with 14 bases between them. This CDR3 contains 17 residues. Per germline, CDR1 LNHDA and CDR2 SQIVND (reference sequence). CDR3: CASSELGRNSGANVLTF. CDR3 DNA: TGTGCCAGTAGTGAATTGGGCAGAAACTCTGGGGCCAACGTCCTGACTTTC.

The V gene is TRBV20-1, the J gene TRBJ1-4; 8 bases fit TRBD1. The germline gives CDR1 DFQATT, CDR2 SNEGSKA (reference sequence). Trimming cost V 0 bases and J 10 bases; bases outside gene matches: 13. The CDR3 covers 16 residues. CDR3 region: CSARDQGARVAGKLFF. As DNA, the CDR3 is TGCAGTGCTAGAGATCAGGGGGCGAGGGTAGCCGGAAAACTGTTTTTT.

On this clonotype: At one end the junction does not follow the germline gene, possibly because of a read error. V usage is TRBV10-3 and J usage is TRBJ1-1, with D maybe TRBD1 (5 bases). Germline CDR1 ENHRY, CDR2 SYGVKD. CDR3 size: 14 residues. In DNA, the CDR3 is TGTGCCAGCAGTCTGCGCTGGGGGACGGCTGAAGCTTTCTTT. This translates into CASSLRWGTAEAFF.

The chain carries TRBV7-2 and TRBJ1-2, with a possible D match to TRBD1 (6 bases). Per germline, CDR1 SGHTA and CDR2 FQGNSA. The germline V and J ends were trimmed by 4 bases and 4 bases, with 13 bases remaining between them. The CDR3 contains 14 residues. In nucleotides, the CDR3 is TGTGCCAGCAGCTCGAAAACAGGGCCCTATGGCTACACCTTC. Its translation is CASSSKTGPYGYTF.